This T cell receptor (beta chain) was captured in a study of blood T cell repertoires in COVID-19. The overall study: The United States, Italy and Spain provided the acute and convalescent COVID-19 samples. Sample material is recorded as cDNA or gDNA derived from T cells, B-cell-depleted T cells, or PBMCs.

V shed 5 bases and J shed 7 bases, with 14 bases lying between them. CDR1 SNHLY and CDR2 FYNNEI come from the germline V gene. The CDR3 spans 14 residues. Study members were between roughly 18 and 100 years old and lived in 20 to 30 US regions. Self-reported history from a screening survey and questionnaire set each donor's cohort. The protocol was immunoSEQ multiplex PCR, while the TCRdb copy is restricted to in-frame clones and leaves out a portion. The sample consists of some 240,000 clones, around 80% of them appearing once. This sequence originates from a man between 25 and 39 years old with acute COVID-19. The sequencing input was PBMCs or T cells enriched from blood (not recorded which). The V gene is TRBV2, the J gene TRBJ2-2, with D maybe TRBD1 (6 bases). CDR3 amino acids: CASSTLTGNGELFF. The CDR3 DNA reads as TGTGCCAGCAGTACTTTAACAGGGAACGGGGAGCTGTTTTTT. Combining the CDR3 with reference TRBV2 and TRBJ2-2 gives the whole variable domain EPEVTQTPSHQVTQMGQEVILRCVPISNHLYFYWYRQILGQKVEFLVSFYNNEISEKSEIFDDQFSVERPDGSNFTLKIRSTKLEDSAMYFCASSTLTGNGELFFGEGSRLTVL.